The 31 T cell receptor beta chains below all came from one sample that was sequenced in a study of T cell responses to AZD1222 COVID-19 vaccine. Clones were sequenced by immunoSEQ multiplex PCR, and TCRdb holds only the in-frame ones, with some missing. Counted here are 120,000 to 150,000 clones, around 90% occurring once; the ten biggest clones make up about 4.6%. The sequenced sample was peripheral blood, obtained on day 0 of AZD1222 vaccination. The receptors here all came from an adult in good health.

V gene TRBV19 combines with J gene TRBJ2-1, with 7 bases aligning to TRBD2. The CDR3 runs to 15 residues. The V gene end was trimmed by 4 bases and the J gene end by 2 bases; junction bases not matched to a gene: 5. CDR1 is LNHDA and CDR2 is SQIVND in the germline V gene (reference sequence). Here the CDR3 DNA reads TGTGCCAGTAGTACCCCTAGCGGAACCTACAATGAGCAGTTCTTC. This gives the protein CASSTPSGTYNEQFF.

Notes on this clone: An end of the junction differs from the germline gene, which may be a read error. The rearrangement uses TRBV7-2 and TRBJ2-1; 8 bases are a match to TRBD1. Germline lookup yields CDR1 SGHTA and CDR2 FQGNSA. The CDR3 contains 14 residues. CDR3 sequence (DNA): TGTGCCGGCAGTGGGGGACAGGCTTTCAATGAGCAGTTCTTC. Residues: CAGSGGQAFNEQFF.

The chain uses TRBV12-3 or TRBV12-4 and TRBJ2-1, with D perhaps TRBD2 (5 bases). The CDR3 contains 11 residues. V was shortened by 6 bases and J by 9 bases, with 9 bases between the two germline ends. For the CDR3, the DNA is TGTGCCAGCAGGCGCCGGGGTGAGCAGTTCTTC. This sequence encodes CASRRRGEQFF.

CDR3 sequence: CASSERQAKGYGYTF. CDR3 in DNA: TGTGCCAGCAGTGAAAGACAGGCCAAAGGCTATGGCTACACCTTC. The chain has TRBV2 and TRBJ1-2; tentatively, D is TRBD1 (6 bases). V dropped 2 bases and J dropped 4 bases, with 14 bases sitting between them. The length of the CDR3 is 15 residues. Per the germline V gene, CDR1 is SNHLY and CDR2 is FYNNEI.

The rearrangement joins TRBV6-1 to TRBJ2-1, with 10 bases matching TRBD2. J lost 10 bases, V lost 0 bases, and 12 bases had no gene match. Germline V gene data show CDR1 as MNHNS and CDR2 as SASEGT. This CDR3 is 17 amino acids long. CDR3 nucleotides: TGTGCCAGCAGTGAAGCGGTCCTAGCGGGAGATGCTGGAGAGCAGTTCTTC. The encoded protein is CASSEAVLAGDAGEQFF.

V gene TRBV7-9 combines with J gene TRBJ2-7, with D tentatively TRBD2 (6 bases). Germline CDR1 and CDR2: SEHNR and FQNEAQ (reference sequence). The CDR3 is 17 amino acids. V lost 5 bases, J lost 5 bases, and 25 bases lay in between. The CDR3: CASSQSGRMWEGHEQYF. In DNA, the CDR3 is TGTGCCAGCAGCCAAAGCGGGCGTATGTGGGAAGGGCACGAGCAGTACTTC. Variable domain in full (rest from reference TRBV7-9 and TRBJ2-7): DTGVSQNPRHKITKRGQNVTFRCDPISEHNRLYWYRQTLGQGPEFLTYFQNEAQLEKSRLLSDRFSAERPKGSFSTLEIQRTEQGDSAMYLCASSQSGRMWEGHEQYFGPGTRLTVT.

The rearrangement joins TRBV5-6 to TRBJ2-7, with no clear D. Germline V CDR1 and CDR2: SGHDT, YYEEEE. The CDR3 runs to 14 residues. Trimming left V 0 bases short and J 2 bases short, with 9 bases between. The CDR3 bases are TGTGCCAGCAGCTTGGAAAGCGTGGCCTACGAGCAGTACTTC. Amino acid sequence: CASSLESVAYEQYF.

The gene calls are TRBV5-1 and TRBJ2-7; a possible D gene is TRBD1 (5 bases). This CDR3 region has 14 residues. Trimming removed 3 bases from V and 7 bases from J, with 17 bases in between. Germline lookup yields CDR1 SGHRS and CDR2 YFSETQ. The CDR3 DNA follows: TGCGCCAGCAGCTCCTTCTCGGCCCAGGGAGAGCAGTACTTC. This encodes CASSSFSAQGEQYF.

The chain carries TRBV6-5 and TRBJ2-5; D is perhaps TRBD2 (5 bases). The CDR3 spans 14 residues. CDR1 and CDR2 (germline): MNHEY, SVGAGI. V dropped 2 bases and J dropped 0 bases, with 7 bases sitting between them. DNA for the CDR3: TGTGCCAGCAGTTACGGAGGAGACCAAGAGACCCAGTACTTC. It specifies CASSYGGDQETQYF.

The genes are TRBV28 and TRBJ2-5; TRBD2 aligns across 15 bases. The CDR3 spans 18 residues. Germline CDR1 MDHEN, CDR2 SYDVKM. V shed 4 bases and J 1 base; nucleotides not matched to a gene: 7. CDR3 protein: CASSWTSGRAGVQETQYF. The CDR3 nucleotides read TGTGCCAGCAGTTGGACTAGCGGGAGGGCCGGTGTCCAAGAGACCCAGTACTTC.

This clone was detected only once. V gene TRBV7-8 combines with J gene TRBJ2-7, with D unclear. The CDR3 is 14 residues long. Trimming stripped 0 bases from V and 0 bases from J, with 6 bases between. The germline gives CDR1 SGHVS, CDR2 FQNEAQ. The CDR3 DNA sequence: TGTGCCAGCAGCTTAGCGCAGAGCTCCTACGAGCAGTACTTC. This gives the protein CASSLAQSSYEQYF.

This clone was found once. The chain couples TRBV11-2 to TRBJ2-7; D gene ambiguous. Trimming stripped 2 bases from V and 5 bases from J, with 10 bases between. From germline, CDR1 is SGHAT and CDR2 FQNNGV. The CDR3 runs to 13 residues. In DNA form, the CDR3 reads TGTGCCAGCAGCTTACAGGATTTCAACGAGCAGTACTTC. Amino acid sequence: CASSLQDFNEQYF.

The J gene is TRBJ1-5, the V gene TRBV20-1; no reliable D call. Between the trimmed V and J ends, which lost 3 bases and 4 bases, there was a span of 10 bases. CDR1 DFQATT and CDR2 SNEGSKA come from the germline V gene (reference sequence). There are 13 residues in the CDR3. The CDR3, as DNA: TGCAGTGCTAGTGTAGGGTTAAATCAGCCCCAGCATTTT. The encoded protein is CSASVGLNQPQHF.

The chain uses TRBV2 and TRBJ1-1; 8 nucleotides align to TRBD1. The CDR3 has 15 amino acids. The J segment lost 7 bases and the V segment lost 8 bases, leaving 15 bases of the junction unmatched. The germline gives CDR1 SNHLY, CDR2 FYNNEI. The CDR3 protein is CASATQGAQDSEAFF. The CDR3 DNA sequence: TGTGCCAGCGCAACGCAGGGGGCGCAGGACAGTGAAGCTTTCTTT.

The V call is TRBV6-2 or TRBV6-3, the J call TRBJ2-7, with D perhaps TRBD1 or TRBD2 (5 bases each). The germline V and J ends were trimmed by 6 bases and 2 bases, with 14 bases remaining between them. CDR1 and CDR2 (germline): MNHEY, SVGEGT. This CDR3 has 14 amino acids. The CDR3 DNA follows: TGTGCCAGCAGCTGGGGTTTGGGGGCCTACGAGCAGTACTTC. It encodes CASSWGLGAYEQYF.

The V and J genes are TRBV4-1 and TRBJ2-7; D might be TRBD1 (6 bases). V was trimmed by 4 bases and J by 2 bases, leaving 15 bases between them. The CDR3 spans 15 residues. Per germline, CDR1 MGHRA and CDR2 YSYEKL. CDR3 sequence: CASSLSRDTAYEQYF. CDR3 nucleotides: TGCGCCAGCAGCCTCTCAAGGGACACTGCCTACGAGCAGTACTTC.

The CDR3 protein is CAISAGQGADYEQYF. CDR3 nucleotide sequence: TGTGCCATCAGTGCGGGACAGGGAGCCGACTACGAGCAGTACTTC. This chain links TRBV10-3 with TRBJ2-7; TRBD1 matches at 9 bases. J was trimmed by 3 bases and V by 4 bases; bases with no gene match: 7. The germline V gene encodes CDR1 ENHRY and CDR2 SYGVKD. This CDR3 spans 15 amino acids.

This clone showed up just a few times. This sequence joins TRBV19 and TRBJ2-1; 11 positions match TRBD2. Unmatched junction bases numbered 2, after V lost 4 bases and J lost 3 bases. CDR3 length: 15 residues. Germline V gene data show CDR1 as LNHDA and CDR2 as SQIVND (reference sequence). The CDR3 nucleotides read TGTGCCAGTAGTACCACTAGCGGGAGCTACAATGAGCAGTTCTTC. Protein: CASSTTSGSYNEQFF.

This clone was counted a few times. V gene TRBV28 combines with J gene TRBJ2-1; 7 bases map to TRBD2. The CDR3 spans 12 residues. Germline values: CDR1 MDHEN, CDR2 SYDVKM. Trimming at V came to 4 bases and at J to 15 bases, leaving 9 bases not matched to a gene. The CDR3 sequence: CASSSPSGVGFF. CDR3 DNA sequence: TGTGCCAGCAGTTCGCCGAGCGGGGTCGGGTTCTTC. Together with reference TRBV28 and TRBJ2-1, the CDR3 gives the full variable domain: DVKVTQSSRYLVKRTGEKVFLECVQDMDHENMFWYRQDPGLGLRLIYFSYDVKMKEKGDIPEGYSVSREKKERFSLILESASTNQTSMYLCASSSPSGVGFFGPGTRLTVL.

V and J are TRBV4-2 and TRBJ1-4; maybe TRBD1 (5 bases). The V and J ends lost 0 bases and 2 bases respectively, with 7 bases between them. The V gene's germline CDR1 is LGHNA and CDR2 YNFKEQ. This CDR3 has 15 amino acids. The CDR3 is CASSQDAGTNEKLFF. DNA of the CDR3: TGTGCCAGCAGCCAAGACGCAGGGACTAATGAAAAACTGTTTTTT.

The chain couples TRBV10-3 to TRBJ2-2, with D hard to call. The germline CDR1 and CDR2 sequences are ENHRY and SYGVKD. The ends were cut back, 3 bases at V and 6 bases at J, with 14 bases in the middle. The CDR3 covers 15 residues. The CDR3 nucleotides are TGTGCCATCAGTGAAAGGGAAGTAAGGCCCGGGGAGCTGTTTTTT. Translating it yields CAISEREVRPGELFF.

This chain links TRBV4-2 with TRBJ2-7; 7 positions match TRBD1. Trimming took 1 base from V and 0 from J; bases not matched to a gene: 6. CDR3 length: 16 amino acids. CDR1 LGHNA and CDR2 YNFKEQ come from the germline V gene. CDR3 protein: CASSQVPGTDSYEQYF. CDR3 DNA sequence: TGTGCCAGCAGCCAAGTACCCGGGACAGACTCCTACGAGCAGTACTTC.

CDR3 sequence (DNA): TGCGCCAGCAGGCTGGGACTAGCGGGAGGGCGCACAGATACGCAGTATTTT. Its protein is CASRLGLAGGRTDTQYF. The chain couples TRBV5-1 to TRBJ2-3, with 16 bases fitting TRBD2. The germline V gene encodes CDR1 SGHRS and CDR2 YFSETQ. Trimming removed 5 bases from V and 1 base from J; junction bases left unmatched: 4. The CDR3 has 17 residues. Based on the CDR3 plus reference TRBV5-1 and TRBJ2-3, the full variable domain is KAGVTQTPRYLIKTRGQQVTLSCSPISGHRSVSWYQQTPGQGLQFLFEYFSETQRNKGNFPGRFSGRQFSNSRSEMNVSTLELGDSALYLCASRLGLAGGRTDTQYFGPGTRLTVL.

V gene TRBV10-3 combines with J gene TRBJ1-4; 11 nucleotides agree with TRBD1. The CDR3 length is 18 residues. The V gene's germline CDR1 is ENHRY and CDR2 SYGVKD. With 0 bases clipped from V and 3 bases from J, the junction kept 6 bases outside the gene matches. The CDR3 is CAISESMGQGDANEKLFF. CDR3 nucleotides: TGTGCCATCAGTGAGTCGATGGGACAGGGGGACGCTAATGAAAAACTGTTTTTT.

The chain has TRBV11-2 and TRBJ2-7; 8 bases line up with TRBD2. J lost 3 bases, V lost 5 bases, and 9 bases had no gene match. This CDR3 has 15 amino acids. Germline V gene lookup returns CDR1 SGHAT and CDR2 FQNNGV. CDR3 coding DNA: TGTGCCAGCAGCCCAACGGGCGGGAGGAGCTACGAGCAGTACTTC. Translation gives CASSPTGGRSYEQYF.

The CDR3 region is CAIQSGHLANYGYTF. CDR3 sequence (DNA): TGTGCCATCCAGTCAGGACACTTAGCTAACTATGGCTACACCTTC. The chain couples TRBV28 to TRBJ1-2; TRBD1 might be the D (5 bases). V shed 10 bases and J shed 0 bases, with 18 bases lying between them. Germline CDR1 is MDHEN and CDR2 is SYDVKM. This CDR3 has 15 amino acids.

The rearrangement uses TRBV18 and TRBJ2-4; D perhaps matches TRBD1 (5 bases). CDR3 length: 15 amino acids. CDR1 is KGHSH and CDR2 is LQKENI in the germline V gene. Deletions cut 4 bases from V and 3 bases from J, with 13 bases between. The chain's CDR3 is CASSLLDKVKNIQYF. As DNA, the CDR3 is TGTGCCAGCTCACTACTGGACAAGGTCAAAAACATTCAGTACTTC.

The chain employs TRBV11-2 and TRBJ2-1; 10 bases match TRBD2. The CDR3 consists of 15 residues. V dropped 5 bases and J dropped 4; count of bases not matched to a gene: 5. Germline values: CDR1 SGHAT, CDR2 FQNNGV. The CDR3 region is CASSPGLADYNEQFF. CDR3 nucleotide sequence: TGTGCCAGCAGCCCCGGACTAGCGGATTACAATGAGCAGTTCTTC.

The DNA for the CDR3 is TGTGCCAGCAATAGCGGGAGTCGCACAGATACGCAGTATTTT. It encodes CASNSGSRTDTQYF. The chain is built from TRBV28 and TRBJ2-3, with TRBD2 matching 9 bases. The ends lost 7 bases at V and 1 base at J; junction bases unmatched: 3. Per the germline V gene, CDR1 is MDHEN and CDR2 is SYDVKM. CDR3 length: 14 amino acids.

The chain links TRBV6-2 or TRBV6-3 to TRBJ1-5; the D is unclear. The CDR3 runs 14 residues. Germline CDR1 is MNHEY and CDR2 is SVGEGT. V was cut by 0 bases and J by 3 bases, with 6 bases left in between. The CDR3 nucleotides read TGTGCCAGCAGTTACTCCGGGGACAATCAGCCCCAGCATTTT. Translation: CASSYSGDNQPQHF.

CDR3 amino acids: CASSRRQGYGYTF. For the CDR3, the DNA is TGTGCCAGCAGTCGCCGACAGGGCTATGGCTACACCTTC. This sequence joins TRBV6-5 and TRBJ1-2; 7 bases align to TRBD1. CDR3 length: 13 amino acids. Germline V CDR1 and CDR2: MNHEY, SVGAGI. The junction had 4 bases not matched to a gene; V was cut back by 5 bases and J by 4 bases.